This T cell receptor beta chain is drawn from a study of T-cell reconstitution after alpha-beta-depleted transplantation in children. Points from the study as a whole: After transplant, at about two months, alpha-beta T cells were reportedly derived from several hundred expanded graft clones. Elevated TCRbeta diversity at day 60 was traced, in some patients, to surviving recipient T cells and thymic progenitors. Fresh T-cell production supplied most of the T-cell counts and diversity seen one year after transplant.

It was with unique molecular identifiers that the TCRbeta library was prepared. TCRdb used MiXCR to reprocess the PCR reads, holding one entry per CDR3 protein. The sample has 780,000 or so distinct CDR3 sequences; under 20% are singletons. In regard to this clonotype: Its antigen is not known.

CDR1 and CDR2 (germline): MNHEY, SVGEGT. V lost 7 bases, J lost 1 base, and 19 bases lay in between. The CDR3 spans 16 residues. Material: PBMCs, mostly from graft donor cells, obtained 360 days after TCRalphabeta/CD19-depleted stem cell transplant. The receptor comes from a male patient between 10 and 17 years old who had a stem cell transplant for acute lymphoblastic leukemia, so the T cells may come from the graft donor. The chain couples TRBV6-2 or TRBV6-3 to TRBJ1-2; D perhaps matches TRBD1 (6 bases). CDR3 sequence reads: CASKGLPRQDNYGYTF. The DNA of the CDR3 is TGTGCCAGCAAAGGCCTCCCCAGACAGGATAACTATGGCTACACCTTC.